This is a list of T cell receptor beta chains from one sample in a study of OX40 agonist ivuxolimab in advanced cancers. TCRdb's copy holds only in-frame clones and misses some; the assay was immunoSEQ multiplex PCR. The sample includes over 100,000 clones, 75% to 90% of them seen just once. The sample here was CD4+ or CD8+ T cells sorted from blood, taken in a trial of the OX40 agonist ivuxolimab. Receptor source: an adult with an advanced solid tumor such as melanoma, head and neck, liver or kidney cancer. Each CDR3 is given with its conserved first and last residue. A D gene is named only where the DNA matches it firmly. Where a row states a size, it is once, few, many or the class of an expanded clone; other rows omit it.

cdr3_nt: TGTGCCAGTAGTGGGGTGGCTAGCGGGGTAGGGAAGGACAATGAGCAGTTCTTC
cdr3_aa: CASSGVASGVGKDNEQFF
j_call: TRBJ2-1
clone_size: .
d_call: TRBD2
v_call: TRBV19

cdr3_nt: TGTGCCATCAGTGATCCAAGTAGGGCTCCCAACACTGAAGCTTTCTTT
cdr3_aa: CAISDPSRAPNTEAFF
j_call: TRBJ1-1
clone_size: .
d_call: .
v_call: TRBV10-3

cdr3_nt: TGTGCCAGCAGCCGCGACCAGGGGGAGACCCAGTACTTC
cdr3_aa: CASSRDQGETQYF
j_call: TRBJ2-5
clone_size: .
d_call: .
v_call: TRBV7-2

cdr3_nt: TGCAGCGTTGGAGTGGGGCCCGGGGAGCTGTTTTTT
cdr3_aa: CSVGVGPGELFF
j_call: TRBJ2-2
clone_size: .
d_call: .
v_call: TRBV29-1

cdr3_nt: TGTGCCAGCAGCGCGCCCGGGACAGGCCCTTTTGGCTACACCTTC
cdr3_aa: CASSAPGTGPFGYTF
j_call: TRBJ1-2
clone_size: .
d_call: TRBD1
v_call: TRBV5-6

cdr3_nt: TGTGCCAGCAGCTTAAACCTCCCCACTGAAGCTTTCTTT
cdr3_aa: CASSLNLPTEAFF
j_call: TRBJ1-1
clone_size: .
d_call: .
v_call: TRBV11-2

cdr3_nt: TGTGCCAGCAGCTCCAAGACAGGGGTGGGGACCTACGAGCAGTACTTC
cdr3_aa: CASSSKTGVGTYEQYF
j_call: TRBJ2-7
clone_size: .
d_call: TRBD1
v_call: TRBV5-4

cdr3_nt: TGTGCCAGCAGCTTGACGCGGGACTCTGGAAACACCATATATTTT
cdr3_aa: CASSLTRDSGNTIYF
j_call: TRBJ1-3
clone_size: once
d_call: .
v_call: TRBV7-2

cdr3_nt: TGTGCCAGCAGCTTAAAGTTGTCTGAAGCTTTCTTT
cdr3_aa: CASSLKLSEAFF
j_call: TRBJ1-1
clone_size: .
d_call: .
v_call: TRBV11-2

cdr3_nt: TGTGCCAGCAGCTTAGGGCAGGGTAGAAATTCACCCCTCCACTTT
cdr3_aa: CASSLGQGRNSPLHF
j_call: TRBJ1-6
clone_size: once
d_call: .
v_call: TRBV7-9

cdr3_nt: TGTGCCAGCACCCTAGGACAGGTAGACTACGAGCAGTACTTC
cdr3_aa: CASTLGQVDYEQYF
j_call: TRBJ2-7
clone_size: .
d_call: TRBD1
v_call: TRBV13

cdr3_nt: TGTGCCAGCAGCTTATCGGGCATGAACACTGAAGCTTTCTTT
cdr3_aa: CASSLSGMNTEAFF
j_call: TRBJ1-1
clone_size: .
d_call: .
v_call: TRBV7-9

cdr3_nt: TGTGCCAGCGGTAATCAGCCCCAGCATTTT
cdr3_aa: CASGNQPQHF
j_call: TRBJ1-5
clone_size: .
d_call: .
v_call: TRBV28

cdr3_nt: TGCGCCAGCAGCCCAGGGCTCGCGGGAAACACCATATATTTT
cdr3_aa: CASSPGLAGNTIYF
j_call: TRBJ1-3
clone_size: .
d_call: .
v_call: TRBV5-1

cdr3_nt: TGTGCCAGCAGTCTATCAGAAATCTATGGCTACACCTTC
cdr3_aa: CASSLSEIYGYTF
j_call: TRBJ1-2
clone_size: .
d_call: .
v_call: TRBV6-1

cdr3_nt: TGTGCCACCTTAACACAGGGTCGGACTGAAGCTTTCTTT
cdr3_aa: CATLTQGRTEAFF
j_call: TRBJ1-1
clone_size: .
d_call: .
v_call: TRBV6-6

cdr3_nt: TGCGCCAGCAGCCAATTAGGATTTTGGACAGGGAATGAAAAACTGTTTTTT
cdr3_aa: CASSQLGFWTGNEKLFF
j_call: TRBJ1-4
clone_size: .
d_call: TRBD1
v_call: TRBV4-3

cdr3_nt: TGTGCCAGCAGTGATCTGTCAGGCCCTAACTATGGCTACACCTTC
cdr3_aa: CASSDLSGPNYGYTF
j_call: TRBJ1-2
clone_size: few
d_call: .
v_call: TRBV6-1

cdr3_nt: TGTGCCAGCAGGGTTAGCGCAACCAATGAGCAGTTCTTC
cdr3_aa: CASRVSATNEQFF
j_call: TRBJ2-1
clone_size: .
d_call: .
v_call: TRBV2

cdr3_nt: TGTGCCAGCAGCTTGGGGGACACGGCCTACGAGCAGTACTTC
cdr3_aa: CASSLGDTAYEQYF
j_call: TRBJ2-7
clone_size: .
d_call: .
v_call: TRBV7-8

cdr3_nt: TGTGCCAGCAGCAAAGCGCTTTTCAGGGAACGAGTGTCCGGCACAGATACGCAGTATTTT
cdr3_aa: CASSKALFRERVSGTDTQYF
j_call: TRBJ2-3
clone_size: few
d_call: .
v_call: TRBV21-1

cdr3_nt: TGTGCCAGCAGTTTATACGGGACACTGTACAATGAGCAGTTCTTC
cdr3_aa: CASSLYGTLYNEQFF
j_call: TRBJ2-1
clone_size: .
d_call: .
v_call: TRBV27

cdr3_nt: TGTGCCTGGAGTCCCGGGGGCCAGAAGAACACCTTC
cdr3_aa: CAWSPGGQKNTF
j_call: TRBJ1-2
clone_size: .
d_call: .
v_call: TRBV30

cdr3_nt: TGTGCCAGCTCACCTCCGGGACAGGGACGCGATGGCTACACCTTC
cdr3_aa: CASSPPGQGRDGYTF
j_call: TRBJ1-2
clone_size: .
d_call: TRBD1
v_call: TRBV18

cdr3_nt: TGCGCCAGCAGCTTGATGGGGACAGAGGTCACCGGGGAGCTGTTTTTT
cdr3_aa: CASSLMGTEVTGELFF
j_call: TRBJ2-2
clone_size: .
d_call: TRBD1
v_call: TRBV5-1

cdr3_nt: TGCGCCAGCAGCCAAGAAATCACAAATCAGCCCCAGCATTTT
cdr3_aa: CASSQEITNQPQHF
j_call: TRBJ1-5
clone_size: medium-sized
d_call: .
v_call: TRBV4-3

cdr3_nt: TGTGCCAGCAGCCCAACTGTGGGTCCAGCCCAGCATTTT
cdr3_aa: CASSPTVGPAQHF
j_call: TRBJ1-5
clone_size: .
d_call: .
v_call: TRBV28

cdr3_nt: TGTGCCACCTTAGACAGGAACACTGAAGCTTTCTTT
cdr3_aa: CATLDRNTEAFF
j_call: TRBJ1-1
clone_size: .
d_call: .
v_call: TRBV6-5

cdr3_nt: TGTGCCAGCAGCTTAGGACAGGGGCCATACACCTTC
cdr3_aa: CASSLGQGPYTF
j_call: TRBJ1-2
clone_size: .
d_call: TRBD1
v_call: TRBV28

cdr3_nt: TGTGCCAGACCTATTCCTGGGCGATTTGCGCCCTACGAGCAGTACTTC
cdr3_aa: CARPIPGRFAPYEQYF
j_call: TRBJ2-7
clone_size: .
d_call: .
v_call: TRBV6-4

cdr3_nt: TGCGCCAGCAGTCAATCTGAAGGACAGGCTAACACTGAAGCTTTCTTT
cdr3_aa: CASSQSEGQANTEAFF
j_call: TRBJ1-1
clone_size: .
d_call: TRBD1
v_call: TRBV23-1

cdr3_nt: TGTGCCAGCAGCTCCGGGACAGGAGTTTCTATGAACACTGAAGCTTTCTTT
cdr3_aa: CASSSGTGVSMNTEAFF
j_call: TRBJ1-1
clone_size: .
d_call: TRBD1
v_call: TRBV7-2

cdr3_nt: TGTGCCAGCAGTCCTCGGGGGGCACGGGCCGGGGAGCTGTTTTTT
cdr3_aa: CASSPRGARAGELFF
j_call: TRBJ2-2
clone_size: .
d_call: .
v_call: TRBV6-1

cdr3_nt: TGTGCCAGCTCGGAGGGGACCGACTATGGCTACACCTTC
cdr3_aa: CASSEGTDYGYTF
j_call: TRBJ1-2
clone_size: .
d_call: .
v_call: TRBV18

cdr3_nt: TGTGCCAGCAGTCCAGCCGGGACAGGACGTAGAGAGCAGTACTTC
cdr3_aa: CASSPAGTGRREQYF
j_call: TRBJ2-7
clone_size: .
d_call: TRBD1
v_call: TRBV28

cdr3_nt: TGCGCCAGCAGCCCCCCCCGGGACATTTACGAGCAGTACTTC
cdr3_aa: CASSPPRDIYEQYF
j_call: TRBJ2-7
clone_size: .
d_call: .
v_call: TRBV5-1

cdr3_nt: TGCAGCGTTGAAGCAGCCGATACGCAGTATTTT
cdr3_aa: CSVEAADTQYF
j_call: TRBJ2-3
clone_size: .
d_call: .
v_call: TRBV29-1

cdr3_nt: TGTGCCAGCAGCTCACGACAGATCCACTATGGCTACACCTTC
cdr3_aa: CASSSRQIHYGYTF
j_call: TRBJ1-2
clone_size: .
d_call: .
v_call: TRBV13

cdr3_nt: TGTGCCACGAAACAGGGGGCTAACTCCTACGAGCAGTACTTC
cdr3_aa: CATKQGANSYEQYF
j_call: TRBJ2-7
clone_size: .
d_call: TRBD1
v_call: TRBV6-5

cdr3_nt: TGTGCCAGCAGCCATAGCGGGGGGGTACAAGAGACCCAGTACTTC
cdr3_aa: CASSHSGGVQETQYF
j_call: TRBJ2-5
clone_size: .
d_call: TRBD2
v_call: TRBV5-6

cdr3_nt: TGTGCCAGCGGTTACCGGCTGGGAGTACAGTACTTC
cdr3_aa: CASGYRLGVQYF
j_call: TRBJ2-7
clone_size: .
d_call: .
v_call: TRBV28

cdr3_nt: TGTGCCAGCAGTAAGGACAGGGGGCCTCGTGACTACACCTTC
cdr3_aa: CASSKDRGPRDYTF
j_call: TRBJ1-2
clone_size: .
d_call: TRBD1
v_call: TRBV27

cdr3_nt: TGTGCCTGGAGTGTAATAGAGGGTGGGGGCTACACCTTC
cdr3_aa: CAWSVIEGGGYTF
j_call: TRBJ1-2
clone_size: .
d_call: .
v_call: TRBV30

cdr3_nt: TGTGCCATCAGCTATATAGCGGGGGGTTCCACGCCCTACGAGCAGTACTTC
cdr3_aa: CAISYIAGGSTPYEQYF
j_call: TRBJ2-7
clone_size: .
d_call: TRBD2
v_call: TRBV10-3

cdr3_nt: TGTGCCAGCAGCGGGACAGGGTCTTCCGGGGAGCTGTTTTTT
cdr3_aa: CASSGTGSSGELFF
j_call: TRBJ2-2
clone_size: .
d_call: TRBD1
v_call: TRBV9

cdr3_nt: TGTGCCAGCAGTTACGCAATGCAAACCCCCGTCTATGGCTACACCTTC
cdr3_aa: CASSYAMQTPVYGYTF
j_call: TRBJ1-2
clone_size: .
d_call: .
v_call: TRBV6-5

cdr3_nt: TGTGCCATCAGTGCGCGGACAGAGAATGAAAAACTGTTTTTT
cdr3_aa: CAISARTENEKLFF
j_call: TRBJ1-4
clone_size: .
d_call: .
v_call: TRBV10-3

cdr3_nt: TGTGCCAGCACTCGGGACAGCGCGGACGAGCAGTACTTC
cdr3_aa: CASTRDSADEQYF
j_call: TRBJ2-7
clone_size: .
d_call: TRBD1
v_call: TRBV6-6

cdr3_nt: TGTGCCAGCAGTGCGACAGGACCTCCCTTTGAAGCTTTCTTT
cdr3_aa: CASSATGPPFEAFF
j_call: TRBJ1-1
clone_size: once
d_call: .
v_call: TRBV28

cdr3_nt: TGTGCCAGCAGCCGAGGGACGGGTACCTACGAGCAGTACTTC
cdr3_aa: CASSRGTGTYEQYF
j_call: TRBJ2-7
clone_size: .
d_call: .
v_call: TRBV7-2

cdr3_nt: TGTGCCAGCAAGACAGGGGGGATTAACTATGGCTACACCTTC
cdr3_aa: CASKTGGINYGYTF
j_call: TRBJ1-2
clone_size: .
d_call: TRBD1
v_call: TRBV6-4

cdr3_nt: TGTGCCAGCAATCCCCGAAACAGTAATGAGCAGTTCTTC
cdr3_aa: CASNPRNSNEQFF
j_call: TRBJ2-1
clone_size: .
d_call: .
v_call: TRBV7-2

cdr3_nt: TGCGCCAGCAGCCAAGACTGGAGGAGCGGGGGGACCCCAGATACGCAGTATTTT
cdr3_aa: CASSQDWRSGGTPDTQYF
j_call: TRBJ2-3
clone_size: few
d_call: TRBD2
v_call: TRBV4-3

cdr3_nt: TGTGCCAGCAGCGTAGGTTGGGACAGAAACTATGGCTACACCTTC
cdr3_aa: CASSVGWDRNYGYTF
j_call: TRBJ1-2
clone_size: .
d_call: TRBD1
v_call: TRBV9